What follows are 28 T cell receptor beta chains derived from one specimen sequenced in a study of T cells in localized non-small cell lung cancer. Assay used: immunoSEQ multiplex PCR; TCRdb lists only in-frame clones, some missing. The data hold approximately 29,000 clones, with over 80% observed a single time. This specimen was peripheral blood, taken before any cancer treatment. The receptors shown here come from an older male donor with stage I lung adenocarcinoma.

The chain has TRBV6-1 and TRBJ1-2; D is ambiguous. Germline V CDR1 and CDR2: MNHNS, SASEGT. This CDR3 contains 15 residues. Trimming took 7 bases from V and 3 from J, leaving 18 bases between them. CDR3 in DNA: TGTGCCAGCACCCCTGTGTGGACGTGGGACTATGGCTACACCTTC. Translating it yields CASTPVWTWDYGYTF.

The chain is built from TRBV18 and TRBJ1-1; possible D gene TRBD1, 6 bases. CDR3 length: 16 amino acids. Germline CDR1 KGHSH, CDR2 LQKENI. Trimming cost V 3 bases and J 5 bases, with 19 bases left between them. The CDR3 bases are TGTGCCAGCTCACCGGGGCAGGGGAAAGTGGGAACTGAAGCTTTCTTT. Translation gives CASSPGQGKVGTEAFF.

The chain joins TRBV7-2 to TRBJ2-1, with D perhaps matching TRBD1 or TRBD2 (5 bases each). This CDR3 spans 14 amino acids. V lost 1 base and J 8 bases, leaving 12 bases between the germline ends. Per germline, CDR1 SGHTA and CDR2 FQGNSA. The CDR3 region has the DNA TGTGCCAGCAGCTTAGAGGACCGGGGCGATGAGCAGTTCTTC. It specifies CASSLEDRGDEQFF.

V and J are TRBV6-5 and TRBJ1-2, with D hard to call. The germline V gene has CDR1 MNHEY and CDR2 SVGAGI. CDR3 length: 13 amino acids. With 4 bases removed from V and 0 bases from J, the gap between germline ends came to 6 bases. DNA for the CDR3: TGTGCCAGCAGTTCGACTCCTAACTATGGCTACACCTTC. This translates into CASSSTPNYGYTF.

The rearrangement joins TRBV18 to TRBJ1-1, with a weak D call TRBD1 (6 bases). The CDR3 extends over 16 amino acids. Trimming took off 2 bases at V and 1 base at J, with 14 bases between the two ends. CDR1 is KGHSH, CDR2 LQKENI, per germline. In DNA form, the CDR3 reads TGTGCCAGCTCACCAGGGTTATACAGGGCGAACACTGAAGCTTTCTTT. Protein product: CASSPGLYRANTEAFF.

This chain links TRBV27 with TRBJ1-6; 9 bases agree with TRBD1. The germline CDR1 and CDR2 sequences are MNHEY and SMNVEV (reference sequence). V was pared by 0 bases and J by 3 bases, with 0 bases of the junction left unmatched. The length of the CDR3 is 16 residues. The CDR3 nucleotides read TGTGCCAGCAGTTTATCGGGACAGGGCTATAATTCACCCCTCCACTTT. Amino acids: CASSLSGQGYNSPLHF.

V usage is TRBV18 and J usage is TRBJ1-5; D remains ambiguous. The germline CDR1 and CDR2 sequences are KGHSH and LQKENI. V lost 2 bases and J 4 bases, leaving 12 bases between the germline ends. This CDR3 spans 15 amino acids. CDR3 residues: CASSPDHNPNQPQHF. The DNA of the CDR3 is TGTGCCAGCTCACCAGACCACAACCCAAATCAGCCCCAGCATTTT.

This clone was observed once. V usage is TRBV18 and J usage is TRBJ2-1, with 16 bases that match TRBD2. The CDR3 runs 16 residues. Trimming at V came to 3 bases and at J to 9 bases, leaving 5 bases not matched to a gene. Germline assignment: CDR1 KGHSH and CDR2 LQKENI. The CDR3 loop is CASSPPGLAGGSEQFF. Written as DNA, the CDR3 is TGTGCCAGCTCACCGCCGGGACTAGCGGGGGGGTCTGAGCAGTTCTTC.

The V gene is TRBV7-8, the J gene TRBJ1-1; D is unresolved. V lost 1 base and J 1 base, leaving 7 bases between the germline ends. The CDR3 runs 14 residues. Per the germline V gene, CDR1 is SGHVS and CDR2 is FQNEAQ. The CDR3 bases are TGTGCCAGCAGCTTAGTTGGCAGGAACACTGAAGCTTTCTTT. Translated: CASSLVGRNTEAFF.

The chain recombines TRBV18 with TRBJ2-7, with a tentative D call TRBD2 (5 bases). Germline CDR1 and CDR2: KGHSH and LQKENI. Trimming took off 3 bases at V and 7 bases at J, with 13 bases between the two ends. This CDR3 spans 13 amino acids. CDR3 bases: TGTGCCAGCTCACCGTCGGACTCACGGGAGCAGTACTTC. Its protein product is CASSPSDSREQYF.

This clone is a singleton in its sample. The rearrangement joins TRBV4-3 to TRBJ2-2, with 7 bases aligning to TRBD1. Germline-derived CDR1 and CDR2 are LGHNA and YSLEER. V was pared by 0 bases and J by 1 base, with 5 bases of the junction left unmatched. The length of the CDR3 is 17 residues. The CDR3 DNA reads TGCGCCAGCAGCCAAGAAAGCCGGACAGGGAACACCGGGGAGCTGTTTTTT. Translated: CASSQESRTGNTGELFF.

The V and J genes are TRBV18 and TRBJ1-5; 7 bases fit TRBD1. The CDR3 totals 14 residues. Germline V CDR1 and CDR2: KGHSH, LQKENI. V gave up 3 bases and J gave up 2 bases; unmatched junction bases: 1. The CDR3 sequence is CASSPQGGNQPQHF. CDR3 bases: TGTGCCAGCTCACCGCAGGGGGGCAATCAGCCCCAGCATTTT.

The genes are TRBV18 and TRBJ2-5; perhaps TRBD2 as D (8 bases). The CDR3 loop spans 15 amino acids. V was shortened by 3 bases and J by 2 bases, with 13 bases between the two germline ends. Germline V gives CDR1 KGHSH, CDR2 LQKENI. CDR3 residues: CASSPREGAQETQYF. DNA for the CDR3: TGTGCCAGCTCACCTCGGGAGGGGGCACAAGAGACCCAGTACTTC.

V is TRBV9 and J is TRBJ2-3, with a possible D match to TRBD1 (6 bases). This CDR3 has 15 amino acids. V was pared by 0 bases and J by 1 base, with 9 bases between. The germline CDR1 and CDR2 sequences are SGDLS and YYNGEE. For the CDR3, the DNA is TGTGCCAGCAGCGTAGAGGGGGAGCGCACAGATACGCAGTATTTT. As protein: CASSVEGERTDTQYF.

This chain links TRBV14 with TRBJ1-2, with D uncertain. This CDR3 has 13 residues. V gave up 4 bases and J gave up 3 bases, with 9 bases separating them. CDR1 is SGHDN, CDR2 FVKESK, per germline. This CDR3 reads CASSPVSDYGYTF. CDR3 in DNA: TGTGCCAGCAGCCCAGTTTCGGACTATGGCTACACCTTC.

This chain connects TRBV9 to TRBJ2-3; 13 bases match TRBD2. CDR3 size: 18 residues. CDR1 is SGDLS and CDR2 is YYNGEE in the germline V gene. V shed 4 bases and J 0 bases; nucleotides not matched to a gene: 8. The CDR3 region has the DNA TGTGCCAGCAGCCTAGGACTAGCGGGGGCGAGGAGCACAGATACGCAGTATTTT. This encodes CASSLGLAGARSTDTQYF.

By proportion, this clone is medium-sized (0.01 to 0.1%). The chain carries TRBV6-1 and TRBJ1-6; perhaps TRBD1 as D (6 bases). Germline CDR1 reads MNHNS; CDR2 reads SASEGT. CDR3 length: 14 residues. V was shortened by 3 bases and J by 10 bases, with 13 bases between the two germline ends. CDR3 sequence reads: CASSEGGHFSPLHF. In DNA form, the CDR3 reads TGTGCCAGCAGTGAGGGGGGACACTTCTCACCCCTCCACTTT.

The count of this clone is one. This chain joins TRBV2 and TRBJ2-5, with unresolved D. This CDR3 comprises 14 residues. Germline V gene lookup returns CDR1 SNHLY and CDR2 FYNNEI. V lost 5 bases to trimming and J lost 4 bases, with 14 bases between them. This CDR3 is CASSREQPGETQYF. CDR3 nucleotides: TGTGCCAGCAGTCGTGAACAGCCCGGAGAGACCCAGTACTTC.

As concerns this clone: This same CDR3 is encoded by further DNA sequences in the sample. This sequence joins TRBV10-3 and TRBJ1-1; perhaps TRBD1 as D (5 bases). V was shortened by 6 bases and J by 0 bases, with 8 bases between the two germline ends. From germline, CDR1 is ENHRY and CDR2 SYGVKD. The CDR3 consists of 13 residues. The DNA of the CDR3 is TGTGCCATCAGCGGGGGGATGAACACTGAAGCTTTCTTT. Encoded protein: CAISGGMNTEAFF.

CDR3 DNA sequence: TGTGCCAGCAAGGGACAGGGGATCTCCTACGAGCAGTACTTC. Translated: CASKGQGISYEQYF. This chain joins TRBV2 and TRBJ2-7; 10 nucleotides align to TRBD1. V lost 7 bases and J lost 0; bases outside the gene matches: 3. Germline CDR1 is SNHLY and CDR2 is FYNNEI. The CDR3 spans 14 residues.

The chain links TRBV6-6 to TRBJ2-1; a possible D gene is TRBD1 (6 bases). The CDR3 contains 14 residues. Germline V gene sequence: CDR1 MNHNY, CDR2 SVGAGI (reference sequence). Trimming stripped 2 bases from V and 5 bases from J, with 10 bases between. The CDR3: CASSYPDRHNEQFF. The CDR3 region has the DNA TGTGCCAGCAGTTACCCGGACAGACACAATGAGCAGTTCTTC.

The chain carries TRBV5-6 and TRBJ2-3; D not resolved. V lost 4 bases to trimming and J lost 0 bases, with 9 bases between them. The CDR3 contains 14 residues. Germline V gene data show CDR1 as SGHDT and CDR2 as YYEEEE. For the CDR3, the DNA is TGTGCCAGCAGCCTAAAAGCTAGCACAGATACGCAGTATTTT. As protein: CASSLKASTDTQYF.

The CDR3: CASSELTVYNEQFF. Here the CDR3 DNA reads TGTGCCAGCAGTGAACTGACAGTCTACAATGAGCAGTTCTTC. The gene calls are TRBV6-1 and TRBJ2-1, with D tentatively TRBD1 (5 bases). The CDR3 is 14 amino acids. The germline V gene encodes CDR1 MNHNS and CDR2 SASEGT. The V end was cut by 2 bases, the J end by 3 bases, with 8 bases between.

This clone counts as medium-sized (0.01 to 0.1%). V is TRBV2 and J is TRBJ2-2, with 8 bases matching TRBD2. J gave up 1 base and V 2 bases, and 0 bases lay outside the gene matches. Per germline, CDR1 SNHLY and CDR2 FYNNEI. The CDR3 loop spans 15 amino acids. The DNA of the CDR3 is TGTGCCAGCAGTGAACTAGCGGGGAACACCGGGGAGCTGTTTTTT. It yields the protein CASSELAGNTGELFF.

V gene TRBV4-3 combines with J gene TRBJ1-5; D gene uncertain. The ends were cut back, 0 bases at V and 7 bases at J, with 7 bases in the middle. The CDR3 covers 13 residues. Germline loops: CDR1 LGHNA, CDR2 YSLEER. CDR3 region: CASSQDRTQPQHF. In nucleotides, the CDR3 is TGCGCCAGCAGCCAAGACAGGACCCAGCCCCAGCATTTT.

This chain connects TRBV6-5 to TRBJ2-3, with 10 positions matching TRBD1. CDR3 size: 16 residues. V lost 2 bases, J lost 4 bases, and 6 bases stayed unmatched. CDR1 is MNHEY and CDR2 is SVGAGI in the germline V gene. CDR3 bases: TGTGCCAGCAGTTACACCGGGACAGGGGTACCAGATACGCAGTATTTT. Translating it yields CASSYTGTGVPDTQYF.

This chain joins TRBV7-9 and TRBJ1-5; D is unclear. From germline, CDR1 is SEHNR and CDR2 FQNEAQ (reference sequence). CDR3 size: 19 residues. Trimming took off 1 base at V and 5 bases at J, with 24 bases between the two ends. The CDR3 here is CASSLDGGLPESSDQPQHF. The DNA for the CDR3 is TGTGCCAGCAGCTTAGATGGCGGGCTTCCGGAGTCGTCGGATCAGCCCCAGCATTTT. The full variable domain, completed using reference TRBV7-9 and TRBJ1-5, is DTGVSQNPRHKITKRGQNVTFRCDPISEHNRLYWYRQTLGQGPEFLTYFQNEAQLEKSRLLSDRFSAERPKGSFSTLEIQRTEQGDSAMYLCASSLDGGLPESSDQPQHFGDGTRLSIL.

The rearrangement links TRBV5-1 to TRBJ2-2, with 8 bases fitting TRBD1. Germline loops: CDR1 SGHRS, CDR2 YFSETQ. V shed 1 base, J shed 2 bases, and the junction held 4 bases outside the gene matches. CDR3 length equals 16 residues. The CDR3 loop reads CASSLSTGVNTGELFF. The CDR3 DNA follows: TGCGCCAGCAGCTTGTCGACAGGGGTTAACACCGGGGAGCTGTTTTTT.